These 11 T cell receptor beta chains originate from one sample sequenced in a study of metastatic and nonmetastatic thyroid tumors. Every patient underwent thyroid surgery untreated. Using MiXCR, TCRdb re-called clones from the PCR reads. The repertoire holds roughly 8,900 clones, about 30% seen once, with approximately 13% in the top ten. Sequencing was performed on adjacent normal tissue. The receptors come from a female donor with papillary thyroid cancer or a benign thyroid nodule (not recorded which). Some clones in this sample may be carry-over from other donors' samples.

In its sample, this clone is medium-sized. V usage is TRBV5-1 and J usage is TRBJ1-3, with D hard to call. The V and J ends lost 3 bases and 4 bases respectively, with 11 bases between them. Germline-derived CDR1 and CDR2 are SGHRS and YFSETQ. The CDR3 is 14 amino acids. The CDR3 protein is CASSSTVGGNTIYF. In nucleotides, the CDR3 is TGCGCCAGCAGCTCCACAGTAGGGGGAAACACCATATATTTT.

This clone is large by share. This rearrangement joins TRBV28 to TRBJ2-7; 11 bases line up with TRBD1. The CDR3 totals 18 residues. With V trimmed by 5 bases and J by 1 base, 13 bases remained unmatched. Germline V gene sequence: CDR1 MDHEN, CDR2 SYDVKM. The CDR3 loop is CASSMGQGDWEGSYEQYF. Written as DNA, the CDR3 is TGTGCCAGCAGTATGGGACAGGGGGATTGGGAGGGATCCTACGAGCAGTACTTC.

This clone is medium-sized (0.01 to 0.1%). Other nucleotide sequences from this sample produce the same CDR3. The rearrangement links TRBV7-8 to TRBJ2-7; TRBD2 is a possible D gene (5 bases). V shed 5 bases and J shed 2 bases, with 10 bases lying between them. The CDR3 has 13 residues. The germline gives CDR1 SGHVS, CDR2 FQNEAQ. The CDR3 region has the DNA TGTGCCAGCAGCCCCAGCGGCACCTACGAGCAGTACTTC. It translates to CASSPSGTYEQYF.

By share, this clone ranks as medium-sized. V usage is TRBV6-1 and J usage is TRBJ2-2; TRBD2 matches 10 bases. The CDR3 length is 17 residues. Germline V CDR1 and CDR2: MNHNS, SASEGT. V was pared by 1 base and J by 7 bases, with 9 bases of the junction left unmatched. DNA for the CDR3: TGTGCCAGCAGTGAAGTCGGCACTAGCGGGAAAAGCGGGGAGCTGTTTTTT. This encodes CASSEVGTSGKSGELFF.

This chain links TRBV9 with TRBJ2-3; D could derive from TRBD1 or TRBD2 (5 bases each). The germline V gene encodes CDR1 SGDLS and CDR2 YYNGEE. There are 17 residues in the CDR3. V lost 2 bases and J 2 bases, leaving 18 bases between the germline ends. CDR3 in DNA: TGTGCCAGCAGCGTTCCCCGGGACGGGACCTACACAGATACGCAGTATTTT. It codes for CASSVPRDGTYTDTQYF.

This clone was seen at least ten times. Other DNA sequences from this sample encode an identical CDR3 as well. This chain connects TRBV11-2 to TRBJ1-1, with unresolved D. Looked up from germline, CDR1 is SGHAT and CDR2 is FQNNGV. There are 13 residues in the CDR3. With 2 bases removed from V and 11 bases from J, the gap between germline ends came to 15 bases. CDR3 region: CASSLMMEREAFF. CDR3 bases: TGTGCCAGCAGCTTAATGATGGAGCGGGAGGCTTTCTTT.

This chain joins TRBV6-1 and TRBJ2-2, with 7 bases that match TRBD1. The V gene's germline CDR1 is MNHNS and CDR2 SASEGT. The CDR3 covers 14 residues. After removal of 7 bases from V and 10 bases from J, the junction contained 12 bases not matched to a gene. In nucleotides, the CDR3 is TGTGCCAGCATATTGACAGGGATGGGCGTGGAGCTGTTTTTT. Encoded protein: CASILTGMGVELFF.

This clone showed up just a few times. The rearrangement uses TRBV6-1 and TRBJ2-7, with TRBD1 matching over 10 bases. CDR3 size: 14 residues. V shed 7 bases, J shed 1 base, and the junction held 4 bases outside the gene matches. CDR1 is MNHNS and CDR2 is SASEGT in the germline V gene. Here the CDR3 reads CASTRTGGSYEQYF. The CDR3 DNA sequence: TGTGCCAGCACTCGGACAGGGGGGTCCTACGAGCAGTACTTC.

V and J are TRBV27 and TRBJ2-7; 9 bases are shared with TRBD1. The CDR3 is 17 amino acids. Per the germline V gene, CDR1 is MNHEY and CDR2 is SMNVEV (reference sequence). Trimming took 6 bases from V and 2 from J; bases not matched to a gene: 14. For the CDR3, the DNA is TGTGCCAGCAGCCGGGACAGTGGGGGACAGGGTCCCTACGAGCAGTACTTC. This gives the protein CASSRDSGGQGPYEQYF.

A remark on this clone: An end of the junction does not agree with germline; a read error may underlie this. V and J are TRBV28 and TRBJ1-5; D is unclear. The germline CDR1 and CDR2 sequences are MDHEN and SYDVKM. The CDR3 is 14 amino acids. The chain's CDR3 is CSSSFQFSNQPQHF. DNA of the CDR3: TGTTCCAGCAGTTTTCAGTTTAGCAATCAGCCCCAGCACTTT.

This clone was seen more than once but under ten times. J is TRBJ2-1 and V is TRBV10-1; 9 nucleotides line up with TRBD2. There are 17 residues in the CDR3. The V gene end was trimmed by 0 bases and the J gene end by 6 bases; junction bases not matched to a gene: 9. Germline values: CDR1 WNHNN, CDR2 SYGVQD (reference sequence). Here the CDR3 reads CASSESTGGGAPNEQFF. Here the CDR3 DNA reads TGCGCCAGCAGTGAGTCGACGGGCGGGGGGGCCCCCAATGAGCAGTTCTTC.